This TCR beta chain appears in the sequencing data of a study of blood T cells in healthy people across ages. Notes on the study in general: Diversity of TCR beta correlated strongly with naive T cell percentage.

The germline CDR1 and CDR2 sequences are SQVTM and ANQGSEA. The CDR3 has 13 amino acids. The trim removed 7 bases at V and 1 base at J, leaving 6 bases unmatched. Using a J-beta primer mix together with a sample-barcoded 5' primer, a second PCR was run for roughly 6 to 12 cycles. TCRdb used MiXCR to reprocess the 5' RACE reads, holding one entry per CDR3 protein. The data contain more than 900,000 distinct CDR3 sequences, about 28% of them singletons. With respect to this clonotype: As yet, its antigen is unknown.

These same data were also listed under a study on T cells of mothers and their children. That study reports: Addition of sample barcodes and 2-4 random nucleotides occurred through the M1S primer of the second PCR. Per child, around 3 million TCR beta CDR3 reads were obtained, against over 10 million per mother.

The receptor comes from a woman aged 40 to 49 in good health. This chain connects TRBV29-1 to TRBJ1-1; 7 nucleotides line up with TRBD1. The sequenced material came from blood. CDR3 sequence (DNA): TGCAGCGCAGGGGGATTCAGGAACACTGAAGCTTTCTTT. It translates to CSAGGFRNTEAFF.